A single sample gave rise to the 3 T cell receptor beta chains below, sequenced in a study of blood T cells in healthy people across ages. Together with a sample-barcoded 5' primer, a J-beta primer mix was included in a second PCR lasting about 6 to 11 cycles. TCRdb analysed the 5' RACE reads with MiXCR anew, one entry per CDR3 protein. This sample has 700,000 to 850,000 distinct CDR3 sequences, with under 40% found just once. The sequencing sample was made of blood. All receptors derive from a man between 18 and 29 years old in good health.

This rearrangement joins TRBV4-1 to TRBJ2-6; possibly TRBD2 for D (6 bases). Trimming pared 0 bases from V and 8 bases from J, leaving 14 bases between. CDR3 length: 16 amino acids. Germline V gene sequence: CDR1 MGHRA, CDR2 YSYEKL. The CDR3, as DNA: TGCGCCAGCAGCCAAGATGGGCGGGGCGGGACCAACGTCCTGACTTTC. This translates into CASSQDGRGGTNVLTF.

In regard to this clonotype: An end of the junction does not agree with germline; a read error may underlie this. The rearrangement joins TRBV12-3 or TRBV12-4 to TRBJ2-4; possibly TRBD2 for D (5 bases). The DNA end is a closer match to TRBJ2-5, so the J assignment may be wrong. The CDR3 totals 15 residues. In DNA, the CDR3 is TGTGCCGGCAGTTTAGCGAAAGGCGGATGGGAGACCCAGTACTTC. It translates to CAGSLAKGGWETQYF.

The table lists this clonotype with a count of one. V gene TRBV9 combines with J gene TRBJ2-1, with no clear D. The germline CDR1 and CDR2 sequences are SGDLS and YYNGEE. The CDR3 runs 13 residues. Trimming stripped 0 bases from V and 10 bases from J, with 11 bases between. The CDR3 bases are TGTGCCAGCAGCGTAGCGGGTCATTACGAGCAGTTCTTC. Its protein is CASSVAGHYEQFF.